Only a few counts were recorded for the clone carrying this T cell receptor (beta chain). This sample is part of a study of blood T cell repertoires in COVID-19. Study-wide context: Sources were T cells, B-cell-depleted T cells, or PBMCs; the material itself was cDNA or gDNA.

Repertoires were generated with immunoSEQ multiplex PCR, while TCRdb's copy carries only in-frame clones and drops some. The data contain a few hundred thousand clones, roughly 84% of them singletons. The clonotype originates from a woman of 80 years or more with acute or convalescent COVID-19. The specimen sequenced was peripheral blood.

CDR3 nucleotide sequence: TGTGCCAGCAGTTTCCGGGGGTTCGAGGGCTACACCTTC. Translating it yields CASSFRGFEGYTF. The chain recombines TRBV28 with TRBJ1-2, with D maybe TRBD1 (5 bases). CDR1 is MDHEN and CDR2 is SYDVKM in the germline V gene. This CDR3 is built from 13 residues. With 3 bases removed from V and 8 bases from J, the gap between germline ends came to 13 bases.